This TCR beta chain derives from a study of T cell clonality in common variable immunodeficiency (dated by TCRdb to the mid-2010s). The full study reports these points: TCRbeta clonality was higher in CVID subjects than in healthy controls (t-test p = 0.018), and the increase was most characteristic of about a third of subjects. Correlations between repertoire features and clinical complications were limited by patient heterogeneity within the CVID cohort. Fewer TCRbeta clones were shared among CVID subjects than among healthy controls (p < 0.0001). Even though DNA input was equal, the average per sample came to 82,000 or so unique sequences for controls compared with 25,000 to 40,000 for CVID samples. CVID TCRbeta sequences were reported to have fewer deletions and N-nucleotide insertions and to lack highly modified clones with 13 or more V deletions. The authors noted that sequencing repertoires of T cell subpopulations would be needed to clarify what caused the increased clonality in CVID.

The CDR3 sequence holds 15 residues, the cysteine and phenylalanine included. Of the CDR3's DNA, 36 bases were read; they are in frame from base 1. Looking up the germline V gene yields CDR1 SGHRS and CDR2 YFSETQ. The V end gives up 0 bases and the J end 4 bases, leaving 2 bases in the junction not matched to a gene. This clone was picked up many times. Its antigen target is currently unknown. The CDR3 is cut off 3 residues early in the read; its end comes from the germline J gene. For sequencing input, CVID and control samples contributed equivalent amounts of genomic DNA. For every sample, a 60 bp segment covering the rearranged TCRbeta CDR3 region was amplified and then sequenced. The immunoSEQ assay, a bias-corrected multiplex PCR combined with high-throughput sequencing, was used for TCRbeta amplification. In the original analysis: Every unique nucleotide sequence was considered a clone and was annotated with V, D and J genes, copy number and frequency. Sequences were labeled productive if in frame, and non-productive if out of frame or containing stop codons. As previously described, clonality was calculated on the basis of Shannon's entropy. The predicted amino acid sequences of productive clones were used to derive mean CDR3 Kyte-Doolittle hydropathy. Using the R hclust function, scaled V gene usage was clustered hierarchically with Manhattan distance and complete linkage. Clone sharing by CDR3 amino acid sequence was assessed by resampling 12 repertoires per group over 100 rounds. The repertoires were searched for 60 to 70 published EBV-specific TCRbeta sequences and fewer than 250 published CMV-specific TCRbeta sequences. A couple of CVID samples yielding fewer than 10,000 sequences were excluded from analysis, leaving fewer than 50 CVID repertoires. In its TCRdb copy, this immuneACCESS table keeps in-frame sequences only and misses some clones. Where compared with another copy, unresolved V genes explain less than half of these, and the others have no known cause. The V and J calls and the clone size are those of that table, but D and trimming were determined from the DNA. This sample is represented by under 50,000 clones, with no singletons among them. Less than 2.5% of the sample goes to the ten largest clones.

Most of the CVID patients and most of the healthy controls were of Caucasian heritage. Heparinized peripheral whole blood samples of roughly 5 to 8 ml were obtained from each donor. Genomic DNA from adults with common variable immune deficiency (CVID) and from healthy adult controls was used to sequence TCRbeta CDR3 repertoires. There were around 22 healthy adult volunteers in the control group (approximately 12 female and approximately ten male), ranging in age from roughly 23 to 75 years, with a mean age of roughly 35. Diluted blood was subjected to density centrifugation over Hypaque 1077 or Ficoll-Paque for isolation of peripheral blood mononuclear cells. Genomic DNA was obtained from unsorted mononuclear cells using either Qiagen column purification or a centrifugation-based method.

Input material: peripheral blood mononuclear cells. The rearranged chain carries TRBV5-1 and TRBJ1-5; a stretch of 9 junction bases matches TRBD1. The receptor's source is a person aged 18-70 years in good health. CDR3 DNA (partial): TGCGCCAGCAGCTTGGAGGGACAGGGAAATCAGCCC. Its translation reads: CASSLEGQGNQP. The full CDR3 protein reads CASSLEGQGNQPQHF.